This T cell receptor (beta chain) was observed in a study of T-cell reconstitution after alpha-beta-depleted transplantation in children (dated by TCRdb to about 2016). Concerning the study at large: Using TCR repertoire profiling, the study followed T-cell immune reconstitution in a quantitative way in children after TCRalphabeta/CD19-depleted allogeneic hematopoietic cell transplantation.

The sample's treatment or condition, from its label and the paper: allogeneic hematopoietic cell transplantation with graft depleted of TCRalphabeta T cells and CD19 B cells. TCRalphabeta/CD19-depleted allogeneic hematopoietic cell grafts were given to the transplant recipients, all of whom were children. The paper as a whole reports these results and caveats: Over subsequent months, a decline in hyperexpanded clone frequencies was noted, and after one year, T-cell counts and TCRbeta diversity were mostly ascribed to newly produced T cells. In some patients, high TCRbeta diversity at day 60 was attributed to recipient T cells and intrathymic progenitors that had survived conditioning. The apparently early recovery of alphabetaT-cell counts about two months after transplant reportedly depended on only several hundred rapidly expanded clones that came from non-depleted graft cells.

Based on the germline V gene, the CDR1 and CDR2 sequences are SGHRS and YFSETQ. The germline V and J ends show losses of 4 bases and 7 bases respectively, and no gene match explains 10 bases of the junction. The CDR3 sequence holds 15 residues, the cysteine and phenylalanine included. The entry retains the CDR3 DNA only, 45 bases that are in frame from base 1. A word on this clonotype: The specificity of this receptor is unknown. Per-base qualities were not stored, and no clone one base away is much larger.

The library was produced with PCR. Sequencing took place on an Illumina HiSeq 2500. TCR libraries were prepared with molecular barcoding, using unique molecular identifiers to normalize TCRbeta repertoire quantification. Through fastp at Q25 and MiXCR, TCRdb rebuilt clones from the public reads, retaining in-frame beta chains. Rows merge per CDR3 protein into single entries with the most common DNA and genes. This sample gives under 450,000 distinct CDR3 sequences in total; around 15% of them show up just once. The ten largest account for 29% of the sample. This sequence uses TRBV5-1 and TRBJ2-1, with 8 junctional bases fitting TRBD1. The receptor was isolated from a boy less than two years old who had a stem cell transplant for Wiskott-Aldrich syndrome, so the T cells may come from the graft donor. This sample comprised PBMCs, mostly from graft donor cells, obtained 360 days after TCRalphabeta/CD19-depleted stem cell transplant. At the DNA level, the sequence is TGCGCCAGCAGCAAATGGCCTCGGACAGGGAATGAGCAGTTCTTC. This translates into CASSKWPRTGNEQFF.